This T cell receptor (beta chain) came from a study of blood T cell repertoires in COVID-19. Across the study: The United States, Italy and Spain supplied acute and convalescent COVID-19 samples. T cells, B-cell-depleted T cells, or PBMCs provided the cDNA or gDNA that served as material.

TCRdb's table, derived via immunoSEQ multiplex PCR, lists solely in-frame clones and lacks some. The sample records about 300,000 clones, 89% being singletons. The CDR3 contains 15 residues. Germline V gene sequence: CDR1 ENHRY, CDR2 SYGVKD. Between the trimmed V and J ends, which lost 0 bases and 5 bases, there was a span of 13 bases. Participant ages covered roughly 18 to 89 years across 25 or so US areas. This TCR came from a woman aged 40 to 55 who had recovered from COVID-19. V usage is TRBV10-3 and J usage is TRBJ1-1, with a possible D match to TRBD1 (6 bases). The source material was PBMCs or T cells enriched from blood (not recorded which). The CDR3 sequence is CAISESGGHGTEAFF. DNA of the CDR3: TGTGCCATCAGTGAGTCGGGGGGGCATGGGACTGAAGCTTTCTTT.